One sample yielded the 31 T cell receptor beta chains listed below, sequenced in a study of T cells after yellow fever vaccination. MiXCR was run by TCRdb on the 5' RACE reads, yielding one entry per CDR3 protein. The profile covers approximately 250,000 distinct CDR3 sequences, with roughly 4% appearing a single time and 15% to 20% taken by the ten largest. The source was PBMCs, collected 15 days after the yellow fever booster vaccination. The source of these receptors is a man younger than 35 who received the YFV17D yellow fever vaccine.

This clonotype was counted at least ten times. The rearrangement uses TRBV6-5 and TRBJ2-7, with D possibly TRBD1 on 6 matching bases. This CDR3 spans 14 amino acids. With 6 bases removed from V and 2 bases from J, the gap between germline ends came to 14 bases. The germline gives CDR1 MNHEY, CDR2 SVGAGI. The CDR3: CASSLSGAAYEQYF. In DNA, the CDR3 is TGTGCCAGCAGCCTTTCAGGGGCGGCCTACGAGCAGTACTTC.

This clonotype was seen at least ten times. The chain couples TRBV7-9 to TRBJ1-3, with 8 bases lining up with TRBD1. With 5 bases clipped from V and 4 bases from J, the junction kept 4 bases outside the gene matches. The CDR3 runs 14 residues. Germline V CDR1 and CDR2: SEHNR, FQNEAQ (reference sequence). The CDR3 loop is CASSDRGGGNTIYF. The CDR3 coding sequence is TGTGCCAGCAGCGACAGGGGTGGAGGAAACACCATATATTTT.

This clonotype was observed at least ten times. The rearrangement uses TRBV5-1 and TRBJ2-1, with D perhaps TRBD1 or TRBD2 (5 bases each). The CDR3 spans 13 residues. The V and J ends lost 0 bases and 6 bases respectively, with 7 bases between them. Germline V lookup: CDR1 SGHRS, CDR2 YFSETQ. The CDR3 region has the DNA TGCGCCAGCAGCTTGGACGGGACCAATGAGCAGTTCTTC. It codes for CASSLDGTNEQFF.

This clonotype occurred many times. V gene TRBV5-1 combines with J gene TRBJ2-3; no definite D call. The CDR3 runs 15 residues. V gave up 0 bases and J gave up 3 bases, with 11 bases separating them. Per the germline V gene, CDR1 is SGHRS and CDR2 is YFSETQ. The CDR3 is CASSLEVDWTDTQYF. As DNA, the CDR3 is TGCGCCAGCAGCTTGGAGGTAGACTGGACAGATACGCAGTATTTT.

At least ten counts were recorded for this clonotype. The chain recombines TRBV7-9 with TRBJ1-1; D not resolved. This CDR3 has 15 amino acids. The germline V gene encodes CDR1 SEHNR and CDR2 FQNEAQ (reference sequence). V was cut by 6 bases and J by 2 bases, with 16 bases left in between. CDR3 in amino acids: CASSNFLGTNTEAFF. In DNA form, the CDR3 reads TGTGCCAGCAGTAATTTTCTTGGAACTAACACTGAAGCTTTCTTT.

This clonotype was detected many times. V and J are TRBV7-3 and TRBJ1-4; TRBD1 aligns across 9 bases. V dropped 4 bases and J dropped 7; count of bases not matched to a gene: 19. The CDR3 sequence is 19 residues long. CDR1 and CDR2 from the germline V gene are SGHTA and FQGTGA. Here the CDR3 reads CASSSVLPELDRGGEKLFF. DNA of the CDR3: TGTGCCAGCAGCTCAGTTCTCCCCGAATTGGACAGGGGCGGTGAAAAACTGTTTTTT.

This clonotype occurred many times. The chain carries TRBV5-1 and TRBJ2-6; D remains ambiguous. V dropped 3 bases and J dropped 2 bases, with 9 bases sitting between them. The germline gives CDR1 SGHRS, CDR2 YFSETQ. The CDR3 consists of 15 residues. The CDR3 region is CASSSDPAGANVLTF. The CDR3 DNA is TGCGCCAGCAGCTCGGACCCCGCTGGGGCCAACGTCCTGACTTTC.

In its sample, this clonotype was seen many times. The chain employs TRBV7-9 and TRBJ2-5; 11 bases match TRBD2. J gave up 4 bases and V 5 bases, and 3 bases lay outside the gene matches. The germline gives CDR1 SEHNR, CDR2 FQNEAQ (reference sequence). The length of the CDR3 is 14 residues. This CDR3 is CASSETSGGETQYF. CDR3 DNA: TGTGCCAGCAGCGAAACTAGCGGGGGAGAGACCCAGTACTTC. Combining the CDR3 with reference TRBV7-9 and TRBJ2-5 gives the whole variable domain DTGVSQNPRHKITKRGQNVTFRCDPISEHNRLYWYRQTLGQGPEFLTYFQNEAQLEKSRLLSDRFSAERPKGSFSTLEIQRTEQGDSAMYLCASSETSGGETQYFGPGTRLLVL.

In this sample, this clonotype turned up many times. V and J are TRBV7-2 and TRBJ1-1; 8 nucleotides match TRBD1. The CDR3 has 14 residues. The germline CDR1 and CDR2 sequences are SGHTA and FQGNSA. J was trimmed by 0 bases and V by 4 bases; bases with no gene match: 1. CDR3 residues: CASSWTGMNTEAFF. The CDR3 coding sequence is TGTGCCAGCAGCTGGACAGGGATGAACACTGAAGCTTTCTTT. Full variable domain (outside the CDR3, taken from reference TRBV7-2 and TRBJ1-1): GAGVSQSPSNKVTEKGKDVELRCDPISGHTALYWYRQSLGQGLEFLIYFQGNSAPDKSGLPSDRFSAERTGGSVSTLTIQRTQQEDSAVYLCASSWTGMNTEAFFGQGTRLTVV.

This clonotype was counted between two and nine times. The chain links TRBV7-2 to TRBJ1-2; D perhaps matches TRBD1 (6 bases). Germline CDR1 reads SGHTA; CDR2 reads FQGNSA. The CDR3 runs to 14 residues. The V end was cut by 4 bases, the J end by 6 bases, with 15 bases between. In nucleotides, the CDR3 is TGTGCCAGCAGCTCTTTTTGGGGGCCCCATGGCTACACCTTC. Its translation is CASSSFWGPHGYTF.

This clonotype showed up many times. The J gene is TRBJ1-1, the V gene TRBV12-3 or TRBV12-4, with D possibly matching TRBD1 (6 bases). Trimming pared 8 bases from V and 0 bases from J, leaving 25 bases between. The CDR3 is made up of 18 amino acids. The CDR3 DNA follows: TGTGCCAGCGAATCTAAAAACCTACGGGGGCAGCTGAACACTGAAGCTTTCTTT. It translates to CASESKNLRGQLNTEAFF.

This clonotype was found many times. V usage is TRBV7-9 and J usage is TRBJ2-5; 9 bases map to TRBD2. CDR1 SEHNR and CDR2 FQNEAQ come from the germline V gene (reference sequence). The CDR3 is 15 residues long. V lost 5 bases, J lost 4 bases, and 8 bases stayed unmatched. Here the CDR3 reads CASSTVAGVRETQYF. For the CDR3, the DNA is TGTGCCAGCAGCACCGTAGCGGGGGTAAGAGAGACCCAGTACTTC.

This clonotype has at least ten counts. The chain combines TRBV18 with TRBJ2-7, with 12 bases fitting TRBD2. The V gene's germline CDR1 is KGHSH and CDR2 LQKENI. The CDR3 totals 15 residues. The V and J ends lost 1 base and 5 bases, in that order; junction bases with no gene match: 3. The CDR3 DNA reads TGTGCCAGCTCACCACAGGGACTAGCGGGTAACGAGCAGTACTTC. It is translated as CASSPQGLAGNEQYF.

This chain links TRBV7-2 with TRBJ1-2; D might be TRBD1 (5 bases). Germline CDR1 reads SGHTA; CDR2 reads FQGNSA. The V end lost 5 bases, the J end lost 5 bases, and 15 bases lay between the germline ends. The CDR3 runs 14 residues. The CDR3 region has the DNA TGTGCCAGCAGCGCCGCCGGGACTTGGTATGGCTACACCTTC. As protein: CASSAAGTWYGYTF. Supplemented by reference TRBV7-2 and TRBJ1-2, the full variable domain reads GAGVSQSPSNKVTEKGKDVELRCDPISGHTALYWYRQSLGQGLEFLIYFQGNSAPDKSGLPSDRFSAERTGGSVSTLTIQRTQQEDSAVYLCASSAAGTWYGYTFGSGTRLTVV.

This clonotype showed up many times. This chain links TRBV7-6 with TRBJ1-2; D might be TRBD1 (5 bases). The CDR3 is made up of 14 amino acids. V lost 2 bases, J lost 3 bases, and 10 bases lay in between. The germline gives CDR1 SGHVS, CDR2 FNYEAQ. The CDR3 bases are TGTGCCAGCAGCTTATCGCAAGGGGACTATGGCTACACCTTC. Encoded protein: CASSLSQGDYGYTF.

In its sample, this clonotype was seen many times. The CDR3 loop is CASSSQQTQETQYF. The CDR3 DNA reads as TGCGCCAGCAGCTCCCAACAGACGCAAGAGACCCAGTACTTC. The chain has TRBV5-1 and TRBJ2-5; D gene ambiguous. Trimming left V 3 bases short and J 2 bases short, with 11 bases between. CDR1 SGHRS and CDR2 YFSETQ come from the germline V gene. This CDR3 contains 14 residues.

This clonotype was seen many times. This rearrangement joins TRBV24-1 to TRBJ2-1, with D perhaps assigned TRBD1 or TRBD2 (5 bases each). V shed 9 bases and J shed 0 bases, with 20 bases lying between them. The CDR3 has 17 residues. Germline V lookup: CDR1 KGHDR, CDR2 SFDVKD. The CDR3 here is CATGGAGLLASYNEQFF. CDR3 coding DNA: TGTGCCACCGGGGGAGCAGGGTTATTGGCCTCCTACAATGAGCAGTTCTTC.

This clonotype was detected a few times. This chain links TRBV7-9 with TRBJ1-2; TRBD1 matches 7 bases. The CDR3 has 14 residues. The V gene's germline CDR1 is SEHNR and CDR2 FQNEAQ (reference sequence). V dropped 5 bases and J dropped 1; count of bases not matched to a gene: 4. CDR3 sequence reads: CASSPWDSNYGYTF. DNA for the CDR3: TGTGCCAGCAGCCCGTGGGACAGTAACTATGGCTACACCTTC.

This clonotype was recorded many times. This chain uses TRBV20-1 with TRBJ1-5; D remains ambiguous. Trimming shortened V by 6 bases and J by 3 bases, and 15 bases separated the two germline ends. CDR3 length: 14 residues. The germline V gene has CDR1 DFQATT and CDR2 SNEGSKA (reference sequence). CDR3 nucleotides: TGCAGTGCCCCCGGGCCGAGGGCCAATCAGCCCCAGCATTTT. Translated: CSAPGPRANQPQHF.

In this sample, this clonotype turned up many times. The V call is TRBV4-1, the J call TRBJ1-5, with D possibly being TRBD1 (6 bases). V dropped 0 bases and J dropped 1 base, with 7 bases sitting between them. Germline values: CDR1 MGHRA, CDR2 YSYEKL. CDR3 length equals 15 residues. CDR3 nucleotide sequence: TGCGCCAGCAGCCAAGACCAGGGGAGCAATCAGCCCCAGCATTTT. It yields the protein CASSQDQGSNQPQHF.

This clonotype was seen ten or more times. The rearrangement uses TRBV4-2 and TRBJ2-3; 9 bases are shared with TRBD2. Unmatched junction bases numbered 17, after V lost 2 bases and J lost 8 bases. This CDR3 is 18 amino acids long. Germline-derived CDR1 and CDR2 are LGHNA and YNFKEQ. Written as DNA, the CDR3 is TGTGCCAGCAGCCAACCTCTAACCGGGACTAGCATTGGGGCTACGCAGTATTTT. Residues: CASSQPLTGTSIGATQYF.

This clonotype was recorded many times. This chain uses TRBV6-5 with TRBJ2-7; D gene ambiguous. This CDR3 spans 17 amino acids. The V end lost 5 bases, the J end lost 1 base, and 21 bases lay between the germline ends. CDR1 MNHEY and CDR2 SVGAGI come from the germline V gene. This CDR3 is CASSLNPGPAESYEQYF. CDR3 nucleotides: TGTGCCAGCAGTCTAAACCCCGGGCCGGCAGAATCCTACGAGCAGTACTTC.

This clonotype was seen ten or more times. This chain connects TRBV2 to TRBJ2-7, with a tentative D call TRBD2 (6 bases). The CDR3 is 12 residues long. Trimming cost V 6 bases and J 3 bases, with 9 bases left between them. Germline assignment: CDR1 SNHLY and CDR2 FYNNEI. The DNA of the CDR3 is TGTGCCAGCAGCGGGGGAGGCTACGAGCAGTACGTC. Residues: CASSGGGYEQYV.

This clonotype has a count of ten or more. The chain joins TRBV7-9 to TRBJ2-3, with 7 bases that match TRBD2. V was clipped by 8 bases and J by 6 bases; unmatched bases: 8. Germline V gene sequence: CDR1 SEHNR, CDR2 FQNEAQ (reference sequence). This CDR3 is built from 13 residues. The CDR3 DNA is TGTGCCAGCCCTGGGGGGGTTTCGGATACGCAGTATTTT. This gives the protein CASPGGVSDTQYF.

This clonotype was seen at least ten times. CDR3 sequence: CASSGGRGNSPLHF. The DNA for the CDR3 is TGCGCCAGTTCAGGGGGACGAGGTAATTCACCCCTCCACTTT. The chain carries TRBV10-2 and TRBJ1-6, with 7 bases lining up with TRBD1. Germline assignment: CDR1 WSHSY and CDR2 SAAADI. With V trimmed by 9 bases and J by 6 bases, 8 bases remained unmatched. The CDR3 is 14 amino acids.

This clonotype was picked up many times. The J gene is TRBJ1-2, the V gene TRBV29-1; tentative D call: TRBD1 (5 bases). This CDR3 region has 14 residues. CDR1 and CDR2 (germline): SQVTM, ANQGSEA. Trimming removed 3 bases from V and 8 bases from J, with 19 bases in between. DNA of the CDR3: TGCAGCGTTGACCGGGGGGGACCTTATGAAGGCTACACCTTC. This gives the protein CSVDRGGPYEGYTF.

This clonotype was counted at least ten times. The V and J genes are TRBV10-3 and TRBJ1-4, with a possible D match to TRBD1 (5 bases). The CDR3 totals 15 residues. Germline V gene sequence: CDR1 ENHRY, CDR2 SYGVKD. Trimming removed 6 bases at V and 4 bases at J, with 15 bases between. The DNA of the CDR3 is TGTGCCATCAGGATTTCAGGGAAGGGTAATGAAAAACTGTTTTTT. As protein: CAIRISGKGNEKLFF.

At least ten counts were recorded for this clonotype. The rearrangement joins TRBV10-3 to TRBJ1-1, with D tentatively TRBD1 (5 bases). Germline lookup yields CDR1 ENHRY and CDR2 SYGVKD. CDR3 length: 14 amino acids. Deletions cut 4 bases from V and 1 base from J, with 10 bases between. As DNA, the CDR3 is TGTGCCATCAGTGGTCCGGGGACGAACACTGAAGCTTTCTTT. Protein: CAISGPGTNTEAFF.

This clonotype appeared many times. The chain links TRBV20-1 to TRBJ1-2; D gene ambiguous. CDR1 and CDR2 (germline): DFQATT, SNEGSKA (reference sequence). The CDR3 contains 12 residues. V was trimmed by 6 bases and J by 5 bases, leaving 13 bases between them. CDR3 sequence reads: CSAAASLYGYTF. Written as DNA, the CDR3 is TGCAGTGCGGCAGCCAGCCTTTATGGCTACACCTTC.

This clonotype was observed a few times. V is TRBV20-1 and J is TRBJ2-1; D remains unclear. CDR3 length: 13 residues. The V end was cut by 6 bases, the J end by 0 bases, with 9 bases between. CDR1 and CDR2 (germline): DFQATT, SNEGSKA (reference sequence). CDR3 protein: CSARRNSYNEQFF. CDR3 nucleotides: TGCAGTGCGAGAAGAAACTCCTACAATGAGCAGTTCTTC.

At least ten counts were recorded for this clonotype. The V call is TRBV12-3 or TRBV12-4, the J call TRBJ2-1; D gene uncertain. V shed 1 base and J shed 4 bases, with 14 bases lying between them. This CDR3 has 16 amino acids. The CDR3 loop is CASSLGLGGQYNEQFF. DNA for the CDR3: TGTGCCAGCAGTTTAGGGTTAGGTGGGCAGTACAATGAGCAGTTCTTC.